The text below deals with one TCR beta chain. TCRdb's copy holds only in-frame clones and misses some; the assay was immunoSEQ multiplex PCR. In the table there are approximately 360,000 clones, over 75% of which are singletons. The entry originates in a study of blood T cell repertoires in COVID-19. After removal of 7 bases from V and 4 bases from J, the junction contained 10 bases not matched to a gene. This CDR3 spans 15 amino acids. Germline V gives CDR1 SGHRS, CDR2 YFSETQ. The chain has TRBV5-1 and TRBJ1-2, with 10 bases identical to TRBD1. Sequenced material: PBMCs or T cells enriched from blood (not recorded which). The sequence came from a man in his forties in a cohort exposed to, infected with or recovered from COVID-19 (not recorded which). CDR3 sequence: CASQTGTGAVYGYTF. In DNA, the CDR3 is TGCGCCAGCCAAACCGGGACAGGGGCTGTCTATGGCTACACCTTC.